These T cell receptor beta chains were read from a single sample in a study of blood T cells in healthy people across ages. In TCRdb, the 5' RACE reads were re-called with MiXCR into one record per CDR3 protein. The sample shows about 1.8 million distinct CDR3 sequences, roughly 52% of them seen only once. The sequenced sample consisted of blood. The receptors were sampled from a woman in her thirties or forties in good health. Both conserved end residues are part of each CDR3. A D gene is named only where the DNA matches it firmly. A row's size may be missing; if present it is once, few, many or a size class.

TRBJ2-2 TRBV29-1 NA NA TGCAGCGCGACTCAACCCGGGGAGCTGTTTTTT CSATQPGELFF
TRBJ2-2 TRBV6-5 NA TRBD1 TGTGCCAGCACCTGGGACAGGGCCGGGGAGCTGTTTTTT CASTWDRAGELFF
TRBJ2-5 TRBV11-2 once TRBD2 TGTGCCAGCCGCTCCTCTTTCACTAGCGGGGGTCAAGAGACCCAGTACTTC CASRSSFTSGGQETQYF
TRBJ2-4 TRBV10-3 few NA TGTGCCATCAGTGATCGCCAGGGAGAAGGGACCAAAAACATTCAGTACTTC CAISDRQGEGTKNIQYF
TRBJ2-5 TRBV4-3 NA NA TGCGCCAGCAGCCAAGAGAGCAGGGGAGCGGAACCCCTTGAGACCCAGTACTTC CASSQESRGAEPLETQYF
TRBJ2-4 TRBV4-3 few NA TGCGCCAGCAGCCAAGACGCCGTAGCCGGGTTAACCAAAAACATTCAGTACTTC CASSQDAVAGLTKNIQYF
TRBJ2-5 TRBV3-1 NA TRBD2 TGTGCCAGCAGCCAGAGACTAGCGGAGCAAGAGACCCAGTACTTC CASSQRLAEQETQYF
TRBJ1-1 TRBV7-2 NA NA TGTGCCAGCAGCCCCGGGACGCGGTACACTGAAGCTTTCTTT CASSPGTRYTEAFF
TRBJ2-5 TRBV4-3 NA TRBD2 TGCGCCAGCAGCCAAGGAGCGGGGTCTCAAGAGACCCAGTACTTC CASSQGAGSQETQYF
TRBJ2-5 TRBV27 NA NA TGTGCCAGCAGTTTATCACAGGCGGGAGAGACCCAGTACTTC CASSLSQAGETQYF
TRBJ2-3 TRBV4-1 NA NA TGCGCCAGCAGGGCTGGGCAGGGGACCCCTTTTAGCACAGATACGCAGTATTTT CASRAGQGTPFSTDTQYF
TRBJ2-4 TRBV10-3 few TRBD1 TGTGCCATCAGTGAGACAACGACAGGGTCGGCCAAAAACATTCAGTACTTC CAISETTTGSAKNIQYF
TRBJ2-5 TRBV6-6 few NA TGTGCCAGCAGTTACGGCAGCCCTCAAGAGACCCAGTACTTC CASSYGSPQETQYF
TRBJ1-6 TRBV25-1 NA NA TGTGCCAGCAGCCAAAGGTCCGGCGCAGGGAATTCACCCCTCCACTTT CASSQRSGAGNSPLHF
TRBJ2-1 TRBV7-9 few NA TGTGCCAGCAGCAAGCGGAGGGGCTCGGAAAATGAGCAGTTCTTC CASSKRRGSENEQFF
TRBJ2-5 TRBV7-8 NA TRBD1 TGTGCCAGCAGCTATGGGACAGGGGTGCCCCTGTGGACCCAGTACTTC CASSYGTGVPLWTQYF
TRBJ1-1 TRBV9 NA NA TGTGCCAGCAGCGTAGACCCAGAGAACACTGAAGCTTTCTTT CASSVDPENTEAFF
TRBJ1-4 TRBV2 NA TRBD1 TGTGCCAGCAGTGAACAGGGGGCAGGGCTGTTTTTT CASSEQGAGLFF
TRBJ1-5 TRBV12-3/TRBV12-4 NA NA TGTGCCAGCAGTAAACACAGCAATCAGCCCCAGCATTTT CASSKHSNQPQHF
TRBJ2-1 TRBV7-2 few TRBD1 TGTGCCAGCAGCTTTGACAGGGGAGGTGGGAATGAGCAGTTCTTC CASSFDRGGGNEQFF
TRBJ2-1 TRBV20-1 NA NA TGCAGTGCTAGGCCGGGGACGAAACTCACCAATGAGCAGTTCTTC CSARPGTKLTNEQFF
TRBJ1-2 TRBV4-3 NA NA TGCGCCAGCAGCCAAGAACAGGGACTAAACTATGGCTACACCTTC CASSQEQGLNYGYTF
TRBJ2-1 TRBV24-1 NA NA TGTGCCACCAGTGATCGGGGGACAGCTACTATATACGAGCAGTTCTTC CATSDRGTATIYEQFF
TRBJ2-1 TRBV12-3/TRBV12-4 NA TRBD1 TGTGCCAGCAGTTCTGGGGGGACAGGATACAATGAGCAGTTCTTC CASSSGGTGYNEQFF
TRBJ2-1 TRBV2 NA TRBD2 TGTGCCAGCAGTGTCCCTATCGCGGGGGGGACCTACAATGAGCAGTTCTTC CASSVPIAGGTYNEQFF
TRBJ2-3 TRBV20-1 few NA TGCAGTGCTACTGACACAGGGTCTAGCACAGATACGCAGTATTTT CSATDTGSSTDTQYF
TRBJ2-5 TRBV6-5 NA TRBD1 TGTGCCAGCAGCAAACGAGGGACAGGCGGGACCCAGTACTTC CASSKRGTGGTQYF
TRBJ2-1 TRBV4-2 NA TRBD2 TGTGCCAGCAGCCCCAGGACCCAAACTAGCGGGGGGCCCAATGAGCAGTTCTTC CASSPRTQTSGGPNEQFF
TRBJ2-7 TRBV20-1 NA NA TGCAGTGCTAGGGCGGATAAAGCCTACGAGCAGTACTTC CSARADKAYEQYF
TRBJ2-1 TRBV7-3 NA TRBD2 TGTGCCAGCAGCATGGGACTAGCGGATGAGCAGTTCTTC CASSMGLADEQFF
TRBJ1-6 TRBV7-2 NA TRBD1 TGTGCCAGCAGCTTAGAGTTTGCAGGGGGGAATTCACCCCTCCACTTT CASSLEFAGGNSPLHF
TRBJ2-3 TRBV3-1 NA TRBD2 TGTGCCAGCAGCCGTAGGACTAGCGGCTTTGGCACAGATACGCAGTATTTT CASSRRTSGFGTDTQYF
TRBJ2-7 TRBV3-1 NA TRBD1 TGTGCCAGCAGCCAAACAGGGGAAACCTACGAGCAGTACTTC CASSQTGETYEQYF
TRBJ1-6 TRBV6-5 NA TRBD1 TGTGCCAGCAGTACAGGACAGGGGAACTATAATTCACCCCTCCACTTT CASSTGQGNYNSPLHF
TRBJ2-1 TRBV6-2/TRBV6-3 NA TRBD2 TGTGCCAGCAGTACCCCTGTGGTCACTAGCGGGGGGGCGCATGAGCAGTTCTTC CASSTPVVTSGGAHEQFF
TRBJ1-2 TRBV20-1 NA NA TGCAGTGCTAGAGATCCCTTCCCGGGACAATCTAACTATGGCTACACCTTC CSARDPFPGQSNYGYTF
TRBJ1-6 TRBV20-1 once TRBD1 TGCAGTGCCTTCCGGACAGGGAGGCCCCTCCACTTT CSAFRTGRPLHF
TRBJ2-7 TRBV7-6 NA NA TGTGCCAGCAGCAAAACTAGGTACTACGAGCAGTACTTC CASSKTRYYEQYF
TRBJ2-1 TRBV7-2 NA NA TGTGCCAGCAGTCCCGCGACTTCCGGCAATGAGCAGTTCTTC CASSPATSGNEQFF
TRBJ2-1 TRBV18 NA NA TGTGCCAGCTCAAGAGAAGGACAAGTCTCCTACAATGAGCAGTTCTTC CASSREGQVSYNEQFF
TRBJ1-5 TRBV21-1 few NA TGTGCCAGCAGCAAAGAAGAGGGGGCTGAGCCCCAGCATTTT CASSKEEGAEPQHF
TRBJ2-7 TRBV11-2 few NA TGTGCCAGCAGCTCCCCTCTGGGCCCTCGAGAGCAGTACTTC CASSSPLGPREQYF
TRBJ2-4 TRBV6-6 NA TRBD1 TGTGCCAGTAGAGCTGACAGGGAACTTCTAGCCAAAAACATTCAGTACTTC CASRADRELLAKNIQYF
TRBJ2-1 TRBV20-1 NA NA TGCAGTGCTAGGCACGGGCTCGGGAGCTCCTACAATGAGCAGTTCTTC CSARHGLGSSYNEQFF
TRBJ2-7 TRBV9 once NA TGTGCCAGCAGCGGGGGACCCTCTAACACCTACGAGCAGTACTTC CASSGGPSNTYEQYF